What follows are 27 T cell receptor beta chains derived from one specimen sequenced in a study of siplizumab effects on memory and regulatory T cells. Clones were sequenced by immunoSEQ multiplex PCR, and TCRdb holds only the in-frame ones, with some missing. Counted here are roughly 110,000 clones, around 93% occurring once; the ten biggest clones make up around 0.15%. The sequencing sample was made of non-Treg CD4+ T cells sorted from blood. These receptors were obtained from a human donor in good health.

This rearrangement joins TRBV5-4 to TRBJ2-7; D possibly corresponds to TRBD2 (6 bases). The germline V gene encodes CDR1 SGHNT and CDR2 YYREEE (reference sequence). V shed 6 bases and J shed 7 bases, with 17 bases lying between them. The CDR3 totals 13 residues. In DNA, the CDR3 is TGTGCCAGCAAGGAGGGTCTACTGGGAGAGCAGTACTTC. Its protein product is CASKEGLLGEQYF.

This sequence joins TRBV6-4 and TRBJ2-5; D is undetermined. The CDR3 runs 15 residues. Germline V gene lookup returns CDR1 MRHNA and CDR2 SNTAGT. V lost 5 bases and J 0 bases, leaving 13 bases between the germline ends. CDR3 DNA sequence: TGTGCCAGCAGTAACAGCTCCCCTAACCAAGAGACCCAGTACTTC. This sequence encodes CASSNSSPNQETQYF.

J is TRBJ1-4 and V is TRBV5-1; unclear D gene. V lost 0 bases, J lost 5 bases, and 8 bases lay in between. The CDR3 sequence is 14 residues long. Germline V gives CDR1 SGHRS, CDR2 YFSETQ. The CDR3 DNA sequence: TGCGCCAGCAGCTTGGCCAGTGTGAATGAAAAACTGTTTTTT. Amino acid sequence: CASSLASVNEKLFF.

The chain carries TRBV4-1 and TRBJ2-3; TRBD2 matches 9 bases. After removal of 4 bases from V and 0 bases from J, the junction contained 20 bases not matched to a gene. Germline CDR1 is MGHRA and CDR2 is YSYEKL. This CDR3 is built from 21 residues. For the CDR3, the DNA is TGCGCCAGCAGCCGCACACCCCTTGCGGGGGGGCCCCGGGAGAGCACAGATACGCAGTATTTT. Amino acids: CASSRTPLAGGPRESTDTQYF.

This clone was counted a single time. V gene TRBV18 combines with J gene TRBJ2-1; 12 bases line up with TRBD2. The V and J ends lost 2 bases and 3 bases, in that order; junction bases with no gene match: 2. The CDR3 has 16 amino acids. Germline V gives CDR1 KGHSH, CDR2 LQKENI. In nucleotides, the CDR3 is TGTGCCAGCTCACCAACTAGCGGGGGGATCTACAATGAGCAGTTCTTC. It yields the protein CASSPTSGGIYNEQFF.

The V and J genes are TRBV4-3 and TRBJ2-5; tentatively, D is TRBD1 (5 bases). The CDR3 runs to 15 residues. Germline V gene sequence: CDR1 LGHNA, CDR2 YSLEER. Deletions cut 3 bases from V and 1 base from J, with 12 bases between. CDR3 sequence reads: CASSQTQGPQETQYF. The CDR3 DNA is TGCGCCAGCAGCCAGACGCAGGGTCCCCAAGAGACCCAGTACTTC.

The chain couples TRBV18 to TRBJ1-3; D is unresolved. Trimming cost V 4 bases and J 1 base, with 11 bases left between them. The CDR3 runs 15 residues. Per germline, CDR1 KGHSH and CDR2 LQKENI. CDR3 region: CASSRPLGSGNTIYF. CDR3 bases: TGTGCCAGCTCACGGCCTCTCGGTTCTGGAAACACCATATATTTT.

Remarks on this clone: Other nucleotide sequences from this sample produce the same CDR3. J is TRBJ1-2 and V is TRBV28, with D unclear. Trimming removed 2 bases at V and 4 bases at J, with 8 bases between. The CDR3 has 13 amino acids. CDR1 and CDR2 (germline): MDHEN, SYDVKM. The CDR3 nucleotides are TGTGCCAGCAGTTTAGGTCGGGGCTATGGCTACACCTTC. Protein sequence: CASSLGRGYGYTF.

The chain carries TRBV20-1 and TRBJ2-7, with unresolved D. This CDR3 is built from 11 residues. Germline V lookup: CDR1 DFQATT, CDR2 SNEGSKA (reference sequence). The ends were cut back, 1 base at V and 6 bases at J, with 7 bases in the middle. The CDR3 DNA follows: TGCAGTGCTAGAGCCCCAGGCGAGCAGTACTTC. This sequence encodes CSARAPGEQYF.

The chain links TRBV4-1 to TRBJ1-6; the D gene is possibly TRBD1 (6 bases). CDR1 is MGHRA and CDR2 is YSYEKL in the germline V gene. V dropped 3 bases and J dropped 7 bases, with 10 bases sitting between them. The CDR3 spans 14 residues. The CDR3 protein is CASSQGAQNSPLHF. CDR3 DNA sequence: TGCGCCAGCAGCCAGGGGGCGCAGAATTCACCCCTCCACTTT.

V gene TRBV18 combines with J gene TRBJ1-5; no clear D. Germline CDR1 and CDR2: KGHSH and LQKENI. V gave up 5 bases and J gave up 2 bases, with 7 bases separating them. CDR3 length: 13 residues. The CDR3 spells CASSGKGNQPQHF. CDR3 in DNA: TGTGCCAGCTCAGGCAAGGGCAATCAGCCCCAGCATTTT. The complete variable domain, with remaining parts taken from reference TRBV18 and TRBJ1-5, reads NAGVMQNPRHLVRRRGQEARLRCSPMKGHSHVYWYRQLPEEGLKFMVYLQKENIIDESGMPKERFSAEFPKEGPSILRIQQVVRGDSAAYFCASSGKGNQPQHFGDGTRLSIL.

This sequence joins TRBV9 and TRBJ1-1; 9 nucleotides match TRBD1. The CDR3 spans 15 residues. V shed 3 bases, J shed 6 bases, and the junction held 9 bases outside the gene matches. The V gene's germline CDR1 is SGDLS and CDR2 YYNGEE. CDR3 nucleotides: TGTGCCAGCAGCGGGGGCCTAACAGGGGGCGCTGAAGCTTTCTTT. Translating it yields CASSGGLTGGAEAFF.

The V and J genes are TRBV6-5 and TRBJ1-2; the D gene is possibly TRBD1 (6 bases). V shed 6 bases and J shed 2 bases, with 16 bases lying between them. The germline CDR1 and CDR2 sequences are MNHEY and SVGAGI. This CDR3 is built from 15 residues. CDR3 nucleotides: TGTGCCAGCAGAATTCCTCAGGGGTCCAACTATGGCTACACCTTC. Translating gives CASRIPQGSNYGYTF.

The rearrangement uses TRBV5-4 and TRBJ2-7; D is undetermined. Trimming shortened V by 0 bases and J by 7 bases, and 11 bases separated the two germline ends. This CDR3 comprises 13 residues. CDR1 is SGHNT, CDR2 YYREEE, per germline (reference sequence). CDR3: CASSLGLSGEQYF. The CDR3 nucleotides read TGTGCCAGCAGCTTGGGTCTATCGGGTGAGCAGTACTTC.

The CDR3 protein is CASKGHQTYEQYF. CDR3 in DNA: TGTGCCAGCAAGGGACACCAGACCTACGAGCAGTACTTC. V usage is TRBV2 and J usage is TRBJ2-5; maybe TRBD1 (6 bases). The J call is doubtful: the DNA matches TRBJ2-7 better. The CDR3 has 13 residues. Germline values: CDR1 SNHLY, CDR2 FYNNEI.

The chain couples TRBV5-1 to TRBJ2-3; 8 bases are shared with TRBD2. The germline CDR1 and CDR2 sequences are SGHRS and YFSETQ. The CDR3 length is 17 residues. Trimming cost V 0 bases and J 2 bases; bases outside gene matches: 8. As DNA, the CDR3 is TGCGCCAGCAGCTTGGCCGCGACTAGCGAGAACACAGATACGCAGTATTTT. Its protein is CASSLAATSENTDTQYF.

The CDR3 DNA reads as TGTGCCAGCAGCCAAGCTCTCCCGCAGTTCTTC. Its protein product is CASSQALPQFF. The chain uses TRBV14 and TRBJ2-1, with no clear D. The CDR3 covers 11 residues. The V gene lost 1 base and the J gene lost 12 bases, with 7 bases spanning the gap. Germline V gene sequence: CDR1 SGHDN, CDR2 FVKESK.

The chain employs TRBV19 and TRBJ2-3, with D maybe TRBD1 (6 bases). CDR1 is LNHDA and CDR2 is SQIVND in the germline V gene (reference sequence). Trimming removed 7 bases from V and 5 bases from J, with 16 bases in between. This CDR3 is 14 amino acids long. This CDR3 is CASMGRGIIDTQYF. The CDR3 DNA sequence: TGTGCCAGTATGGGCAGGGGAATTATAGATACGCAGTATTTT.

The chain uses TRBV6-6 and TRBJ2-5, with no clear D. V lost 6 bases to trimming and J lost 3 bases, with 5 bases between them. The CDR3 spans 11 residues. Germline V gene sequence: CDR1 MNHNY, CDR2 SVGAGI (reference sequence). CDR3 region: CASSAKETQYF. The DNA of the CDR3 is TGTGCCAGCAGCGCAAAAGAGACCCAGTACTTC.

This chain uses TRBV30 with TRBJ1-2, with 7 bases matching TRBD1. The V gene end was trimmed by 0 bases and the J gene end by 6 bases; junction bases not matched to a gene: 10. This CDR3 comprises 15 residues. CDR1 and CDR2 from the germline V gene are GTSNPN and SVGIG (reference sequence). The CDR3 DNA follows: TGTGCCTGGAGTGTACTGGAGGGGGCGACGAATGGCTACACCTTC. Residues: CAWSVLEGATNGYTF. Based on the CDR3 plus reference TRBV30 and TRBJ1-2, the full variable domain is SQTIHQWPATLVQPVGSPLSLECTVEGTSNPNLYWYRQAAGRGLQLLFYSVGIGQISSEVPQNLSASRPQDRQFILSSKKLLLSDSGFYLCAWSVLEGATNGYTFGSGTRLTVV.

The chain recombines TRBV28 with TRBJ2-6; 11 bases line up with TRBD1. Germline V lookup: CDR1 MDHEN, CDR2 SYDVKM. CDR3 length: 17 amino acids. After removal of 6 bases from V and 4 bases from J, the junction contained 8 bases not matched to a gene. The CDR3 region has the DNA TGTGCCAGCAGCACCGGGACAGGGGGGGCAGGGGCCAACGTCCTGACTTTC. Its protein product is CASSTGTGGAGANVLTF.

The V gene is TRBV12-5, the J gene TRBJ1-4; D unclear. The CDR3 runs 12 residues. The V gene lost 0 bases and the J gene lost 7 bases, with 3 bases spanning the gap. The germline V gene encodes CDR1 LGHNT and CDR2 FRNRAP. CDR3 amino acids: CASGLVGEKLFF. In nucleotides, the CDR3 is TGTGCTAGTGGTTTGGTGGGTGAAAAACTGTTTTTT.

The genes are TRBV28 and TRBJ1-1; D perhaps matches TRBD1 (5 bases). The CDR3 consists of 13 residues. V was clipped by 4 bases and J by 4 bases, with 10 bases between them. Germline lookup yields CDR1 MDHEN and CDR2 SYDVKM. CDR3 in amino acids: CASSWGGSTEAFF. The CDR3 bases are TGTGCCAGCAGTTGGGGGGGTTCCACTGAAGCTTTCTTT.

Only one count was recorded for this clone. The chain couples TRBV7-2 to TRBJ2-3, with 11 nucleotides matching TRBD2. Trimming at V came to 9 bases and at J to 1 base, leaving 3 bases not matched to a gene. The CDR3 runs to 14 residues. Germline assignment: CDR1 SGHTA and CDR2 FQGNSA. CDR3 sequence reads: CARATSGGTDTQYF. The CDR3 coding sequence is TGTGCCAGAGCGACTAGCGGGGGCACAGATACGCAGTATTTT.

V usage is TRBV7-2 and J usage is TRBJ2-3; TRBD2 matches 8 bases. J gave up 3 bases and V 5 bases, and 4 bases lay outside the gene matches. The CDR3 sequence is 14 residues long. CDR1 and CDR2 from the germline V gene are SGHTA and FQGNSA. In nucleotides, the CDR3 is TGTGCCAGCAGCCCCGGGGGGGCTACAGATACGCAGTATTTT. Translation gives CASSPGGATDTQYF.

This clone appeared a single time. This chain joins TRBV7-2 and TRBJ2-3; 8 positions agree with TRBD2. CDR1 SGHTA and CDR2 FQGNSA come from the germline V gene. V trimming: 2 bases; J trimming: 2 bases; junction bases outside the gene matches: 12. This CDR3 comprises 18 residues. The DNA for the CDR3 is TGTGCCAGCAGCTTAATGCGCGTGGGCGGGGGGACCACAGATACGCAGTATTTT. Its protein is CASSLMRVGGGTTDTQYF.

The chain combines TRBV4-1 with TRBJ2-4; maybe TRBD2 (5 bases). V was clipped by 4 bases and J by 4 bases, with 14 bases between them. The CDR3 extends over 15 amino acids. Per the germline V gene, CDR1 is MGHRA and CDR2 is YSYEKL. The CDR3 DNA is TGCGCCAGCAGCCCGTTGGAGGAAAGGAAAAACATTCAGTACTTC. Encoded protein: CASSPLEERKNIQYF.